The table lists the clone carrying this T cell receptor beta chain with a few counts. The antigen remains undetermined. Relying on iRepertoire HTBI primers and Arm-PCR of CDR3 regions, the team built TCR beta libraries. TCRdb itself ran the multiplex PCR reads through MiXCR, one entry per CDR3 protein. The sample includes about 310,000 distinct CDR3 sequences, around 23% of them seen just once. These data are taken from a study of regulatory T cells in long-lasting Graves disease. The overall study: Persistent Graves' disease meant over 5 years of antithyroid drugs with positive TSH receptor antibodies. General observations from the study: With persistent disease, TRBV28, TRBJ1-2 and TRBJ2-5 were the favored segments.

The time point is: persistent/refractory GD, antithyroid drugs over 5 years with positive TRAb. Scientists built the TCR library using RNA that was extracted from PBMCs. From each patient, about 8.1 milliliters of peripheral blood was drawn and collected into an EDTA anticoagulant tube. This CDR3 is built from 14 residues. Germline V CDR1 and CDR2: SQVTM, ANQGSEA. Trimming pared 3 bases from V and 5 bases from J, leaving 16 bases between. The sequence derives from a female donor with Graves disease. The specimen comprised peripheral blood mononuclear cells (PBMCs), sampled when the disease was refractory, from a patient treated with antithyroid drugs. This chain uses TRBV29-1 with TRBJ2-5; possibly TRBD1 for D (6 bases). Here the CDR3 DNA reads TGCAGCGTTGACCCGTATGGCCAGGGGGAGACCCAGTACTTC. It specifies CSVDPYGQGETQYF.